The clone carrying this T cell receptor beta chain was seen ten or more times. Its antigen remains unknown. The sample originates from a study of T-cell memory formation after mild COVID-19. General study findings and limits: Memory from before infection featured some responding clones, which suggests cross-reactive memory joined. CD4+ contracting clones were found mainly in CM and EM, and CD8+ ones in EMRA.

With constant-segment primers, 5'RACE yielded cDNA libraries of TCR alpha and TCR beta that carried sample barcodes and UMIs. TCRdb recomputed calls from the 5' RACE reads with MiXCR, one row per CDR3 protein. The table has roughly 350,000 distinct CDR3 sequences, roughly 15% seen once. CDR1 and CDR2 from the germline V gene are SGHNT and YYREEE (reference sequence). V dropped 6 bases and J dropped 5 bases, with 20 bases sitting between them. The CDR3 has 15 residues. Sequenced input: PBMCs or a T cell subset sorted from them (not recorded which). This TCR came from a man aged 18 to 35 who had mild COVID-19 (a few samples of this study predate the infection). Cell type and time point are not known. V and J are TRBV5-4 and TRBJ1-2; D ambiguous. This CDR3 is CASTSGGSRIYGYTF. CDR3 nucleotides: TGTGCCAGCACCTCCGGCGGCTCCAGGATATATGGCTACACCTTC.